These 3 T cell receptor beta chains came from one sample sequenced in a study of cytomegalovirus exposure and HLA in healthy donors. Researchers ran the PCR with 60 Vbeta and 13 Jbeta primers. Method: immunoSEQ multiplex PCR; TCRdb's copy keeps in-frame clones and lacks some. The repertoire holds 95,000 to 150,000 clones, 8% to 11% seen once, with roughly 4.2% in the top ten. Sequencing used PBMCs. These receptors were collected from a young woman in good health and CMV-seropositive.

This chain uses TRBV5-4 with TRBJ1-3, with D uncertain. In germline, CDR1 is SGHNT, CDR2 YYREEE (reference sequence). Trimming shortened V by 2 bases and J by 4 bases, and 16 bases separated the two germline ends. The CDR3 runs to 16 residues. This CDR3 reads CASSLGDVLSGNTIYF. Written as DNA, the CDR3 is TGTGCCAGCAGCTTAGGAGACGTATTGTCGGGAAACACCATATATTTT.

V and J are TRBV19 and TRBJ1-1; the D is unclear. Trimming cost V 10 bases and J 0 bases, with 9 bases left between them. The CDR3 totals 12 residues. CDR1 is LNHDA and CDR2 is SQIVND in the germline V gene (reference sequence). This CDR3 is CATTRLNTEAFF. The CDR3 DNA reads as TGTGCCACTACGAGGTTGAACACTGAAGCTTTCTTT.

A few counts support this clone. The CDR3 reads CAWSDPWGGSTDTQYF. In DNA, the CDR3 is TGTGCCTGGAGTGACCCGTGGGGGGGCAGCACAGATACGCAGTATTTT. The chain has TRBV30 and TRBJ2-3; tentatively, D is TRBD2 (7 bases). The germline V gene has CDR1 GTSNPN and CDR2 SVGIG (reference sequence). Between the trimmed V and J ends, which lost 1 base and 0 bases, there was a span of 14 bases. This CDR3 is built from 16 residues.